This TCR beta chain was retrieved from a study of T cell responses to AZD1222 COVID-19 vaccine. General study findings and limits: Of spike-specific TCRs, nearly half reportedly target regions left unmutated in variants. After two AZD1222 doses, spike-specific TCR breadth and depth rose versus day 0.

Sequenced by immunoSEQ multiplex PCR; TCRdb stores in-frame clones only, minus some. The sample contains approximately 110,000 clones, 90% to 95% of which appear only once. With respect to this clone: Its antigen is still unknown.

There are 13 residues in the CDR3. Trimming cost V 3 bases and J 4 bases, with 4 bases left between them. Germline-derived CDR1 and CDR2 are MNHNS and SASEGT. The source material was peripheral blood, sampled on day 0 of AZD1222 vaccination. V is TRBV6-1 and J is TRBJ1-6; D is unclear. This TCR came from an adult in good health. CDR3 loop: CASSDIYNSPLHF. The CDR3 bases are TGTGCCAGCAGTGATATATATAATTCACCCCTCCACTTT.